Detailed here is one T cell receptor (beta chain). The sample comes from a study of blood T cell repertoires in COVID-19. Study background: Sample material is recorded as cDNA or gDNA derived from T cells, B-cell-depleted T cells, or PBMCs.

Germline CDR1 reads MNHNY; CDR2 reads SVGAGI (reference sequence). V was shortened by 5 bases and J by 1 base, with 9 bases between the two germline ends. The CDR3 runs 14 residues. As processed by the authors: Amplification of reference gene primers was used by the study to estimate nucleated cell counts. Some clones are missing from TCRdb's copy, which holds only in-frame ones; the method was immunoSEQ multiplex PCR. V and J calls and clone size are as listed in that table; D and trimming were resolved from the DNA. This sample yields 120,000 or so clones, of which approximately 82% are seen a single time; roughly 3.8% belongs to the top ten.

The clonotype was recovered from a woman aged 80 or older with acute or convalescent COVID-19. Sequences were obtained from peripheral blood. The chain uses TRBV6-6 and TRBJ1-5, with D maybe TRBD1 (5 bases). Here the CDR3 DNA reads TGTGCCAGCAGTGACGCAGGGAGCAATCAGCCCCAGCATTTT. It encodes CASSDAGSNQPQHF.